These 14 T cell receptor beta chains share one sample of origin, sequenced in a study of blood T cell repertoires in COVID-19. Profiled with immunoSEQ multiplex PCR; TCRdb holds only in-frame clones, not every one. In the table there are a few hundred thousand clones, more than 80% of which are singletons. The sequenced sample consisted of peripheral blood. Receptor source: a man aged 18 to 29 who had recovered from COVID-19.

This chain joins TRBV7-2 and TRBJ1-1; D is uncertain. This CDR3 contains 12 residues. Germline CDR1 and CDR2: SGHTA and FQGNSA. The germline V and J ends were trimmed by 3 bases and 5 bases, with 7 bases remaining between them. CDR3 region: CASSLRRTEAFF. The CDR3 region has the DNA TGTGCCAGCAGCTTGAGGAGGACTGAAGCTTTCTTT.

The chain combines TRBV7-9 with TRBJ2-5; TRBD2 matches 10 bases. The CDR3 is 16 residues long. V lost 1 base and J lost 5; bases outside the gene matches: 7. Looked up from germline, CDR1 is SEHNR and CDR2 is FQNEAQ (reference sequence). This CDR3 is CASSLGTSGAGETQYF. The CDR3 nucleotides read TGTGCCAGCAGCTTAGGGACTAGCGGAGCAGGGGAGACCCAGTACTTC.

This chain connects TRBV30 to TRBJ2-5; D gene uncertain. The germline V and J ends were trimmed by 4 bases and 4 bases, with 13 bases remaining between them. Germline V gene lookup returns CDR1 GTSNPN and CDR2 SVGIG (reference sequence). This CDR3 contains 13 residues. CDR3 sequence reads: CAWNTFGGETQYF. DNA for the CDR3: TGTGCCTGGAACACCTTTGGCGGAGAGACCCAGTACTTC.

This chain links TRBV2 with TRBJ2-7; a weak D match, TRBD1 (6 bases). The V gene lost 1 base and the J gene lost 2 bases, with 12 bases spanning the gap. Looked up from germline, CDR1 is SNHLY and CDR2 is FYNNEI. The CDR3 is 15 amino acids. This CDR3 is CASSEEQAGAYEQYF. In DNA form, the CDR3 reads TGTGCCAGCAGTGAAGAGCAGGCAGGGGCCTACGAGCAGTACTTC.

The chain recombines TRBV14 with TRBJ2-7; D call uncertain. The CDR3 totals 11 residues. Trimming removed 3 bases from V and 2 bases from J, with 2 bases in between. In germline, CDR1 is SGHDN, CDR2 FVKESK. CDR3 sequence (DNA): TGTGCCAGCAGCCACGCCTACGAGCAGTACTTC. This translates into CASSHAYEQYF.

The chain combines TRBV10-3 with TRBJ1-6; 9 bases fit TRBD1. Germline trimming cut 10 bases from V and 9 bases from J; bases unmatched to any gene: 10. This CDR3 is built from 14 residues. The V gene's germline CDR1 is ENHRY and CDR2 SYGVKD. The CDR3 loop reads CATTPGQGFSPLHF. Here the CDR3 DNA reads TGTGCCACCACACCGGGACAGGGTTTTTCACCCCTCCACTTT.

The chain recombines TRBV4-1 with TRBJ1-5; D ambiguous. Trimming cost V 1 base and J 0 bases, with 4 bases left between them. The length of the CDR3 is 14 residues. The V gene's germline CDR1 is MGHRA and CDR2 YSYEKL. CDR3 region: CASSQAHSNQPQHF. In DNA form, the CDR3 reads TGCGCCAGCAGCCAAGCCCATAGCAATCAGCCCCAGCATTTT.

The chain combines TRBV27 with TRBJ2-7, with 9 bases identical to TRBD1. The J segment lost 1 base and the V segment lost 4 bases, leaving 11 bases of the junction unmatched. The CDR3 is 17 amino acids. Germline V CDR1 and CDR2: MNHEY, SMNVEV (reference sequence). In DNA form, the CDR3 reads TGTGCCAGCAGTTCGGGGACAGGGAGGTTTGGGTCCTACGAGCAGTACTTC. Its protein product is CASSSGTGRFGSYEQYF.

The chain recombines TRBV7-9 with TRBJ2-1; TRBD1 agrees at 8 bases. Losses at the gene ends were 3 bases for V and 1 base for J; bases not matched to a gene: 5. The CDR3 has 16 residues. The V gene's germline CDR1 is SEHNR and CDR2 FQNEAQ (reference sequence). The DNA for the CDR3 is TGTGCCAGCAGCTTGGGGACAGGATTGTCCTACAATGAGCAGTTCTTC. This codes for CASSLGTGLSYNEQFF.

The chain has TRBV11-2 and TRBJ2-1; 10 positions match TRBD2. V trimming: 4 bases; J trimming: 3 bases; junction bases outside the gene matches: 3. CDR1 is SGHAT, CDR2 FQNNGV, per germline. The CDR3 loop spans 15 amino acids. CDR3 in DNA: TGTGCCAGCAGCTACACTAGCGGGATCTACAATGAGCAGTTCTTC. As protein: CASSYTSGIYNEQFF.

This clone was counted only a few times. The V call is TRBV29-1, the J call TRBJ2-7; possible D gene TRBD2, 5 bases. Germline V lookup: CDR1 SQVTM, CDR2 ANQGSEA. The CDR3 spans 13 residues. V was pared by 2 bases and J by 6 bases, with 14 bases between. CDR3 residues: CSVESQDGGEQYF. CDR3 coding DNA: TGCAGCGTTGAAAGCCAGGACGGAGGCGAGCAGTACTTC.

This chain joins TRBV29-1 and TRBJ2-7, with D perhaps TRBD2 (6 bases). Trimming removed 6 bases at V and 0 bases at J, with 12 bases between. Germline V lookup: CDR1 SQVTM, CDR2 ANQGSEA. This CDR3 has 13 amino acids. The CDR3 DNA is TGCAGCGTGTTAGCGGAAATCTCCTACGAGCAGTACTTC. Translation gives CSVLAEISYEQYF.

CDR3 residues: CASSEEGGLAKSPLHF. In DNA, the CDR3 is TGTGCCAGCAGTGAAGAGGGAGGGCTAGCTAAATCACCCCTCCACTTT. The chain uses TRBV2 and TRBJ1-6; no clear D gene. Germline-derived CDR1 and CDR2 are SNHLY and FYNNEI. V shed 1 base and J shed 10 bases, with 17 bases lying between them. This CDR3 is 16 amino acids long.

This chain uses TRBV7-2 with TRBJ1-1; D gene uncertain. V lost 5 bases and J lost 4, with 14 bases in between. CDR3 size: 14 residues. Germline V gives CDR1 SGHTA, CDR2 FQGNSA. The CDR3 nucleotides are TGTGCCAGCAGCGTGCAAGCAACGGGCACTGAAGCTTTCTTT. It translates to CASSVQATGTEAFF.